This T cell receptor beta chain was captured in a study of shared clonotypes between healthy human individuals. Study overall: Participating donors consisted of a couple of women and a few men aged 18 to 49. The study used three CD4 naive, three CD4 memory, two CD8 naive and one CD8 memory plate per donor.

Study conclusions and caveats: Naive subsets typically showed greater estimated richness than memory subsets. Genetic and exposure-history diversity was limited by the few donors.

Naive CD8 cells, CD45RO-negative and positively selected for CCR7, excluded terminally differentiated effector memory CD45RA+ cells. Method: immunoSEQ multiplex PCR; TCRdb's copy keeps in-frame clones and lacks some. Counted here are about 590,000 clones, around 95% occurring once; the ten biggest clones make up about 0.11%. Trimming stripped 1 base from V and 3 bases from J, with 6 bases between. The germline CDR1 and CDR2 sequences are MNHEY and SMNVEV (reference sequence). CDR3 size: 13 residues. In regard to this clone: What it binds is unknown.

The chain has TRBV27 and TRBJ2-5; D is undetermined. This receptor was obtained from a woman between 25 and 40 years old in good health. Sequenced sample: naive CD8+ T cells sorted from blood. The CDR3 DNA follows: TGTGCCAGCAGTTTATTTAGCAAAGAGACCCAGTACTTC. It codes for CASSLFSKETQYF.